This T cell receptor (beta chain) derives from a study of blood T cell repertoires in COVID-19. Produced via immunoSEQ multiplex PCR; TCRdb's table is partial and in-frame only. The sample has under 200,000 clones, roughly 88% seen once. V shed 0 bases and J shed 0 bases, with 10 bases lying between them. The CDR3 is 16 amino acids. From germline, CDR1 is SGHNT and CDR2 YYREEE (reference sequence). This clonotype was obtained from a woman over 75 with active or convalescent COVID-19. J is TRBJ1-5 and V is TRBV5-4, with D perhaps TRBD1 (6 bases). Specimen: peripheral blood. CDR3 coding DNA: TGTGCCAGCAGCTTGGGGGGACAAAATAGCAATCAGCCCCAGCATTTT. Its translation: CASSLGGQNSNQPQHF.